This T cell receptor beta chain was retrieved from a study of blood T cell repertoires in COVID-19. Study-wide context: Samples taken during acute and convalescent COVID-19 were collected in the United States, Italy and Spain. PBMCs, B-cell-depleted T cells, or T cells were the source of the cDNA or gDNA that made up the material.

The Seattle patients joined while their infection was active and were tracked longitudinally afterward. Under the authors' procedure: Amplification with reference gene primers provided the estimates of nucleated cell counts. Assay used: immunoSEQ multiplex PCR; TCRdb lists only in-frame clones, some missing. For V, J and clone size, that table is used; D and trimming come from the DNA. In the table there are under 150,000 clones, more than 80% of which are singletons. The receptor comes from a woman aged 60-75 years with COVID-19, enrolled during active disease. The sample was peripheral blood.

The CDR3 DNA follows: TGCAGTGCTAGTCCTCCTAACTTAGCGGGGAACAATGAGCAGTTCTTC. Its protein is CSASPPNLAGNNEQFF. The chain links TRBV20-1 to TRBJ2-1, with TRBD2 matching 8 bases. CDR1 is DFQATT, CDR2 SNEGSKA, per germline (reference sequence). V shed 3 bases and J 5 bases; nucleotides not matched to a gene: 12. The CDR3 extends over 16 amino acids.